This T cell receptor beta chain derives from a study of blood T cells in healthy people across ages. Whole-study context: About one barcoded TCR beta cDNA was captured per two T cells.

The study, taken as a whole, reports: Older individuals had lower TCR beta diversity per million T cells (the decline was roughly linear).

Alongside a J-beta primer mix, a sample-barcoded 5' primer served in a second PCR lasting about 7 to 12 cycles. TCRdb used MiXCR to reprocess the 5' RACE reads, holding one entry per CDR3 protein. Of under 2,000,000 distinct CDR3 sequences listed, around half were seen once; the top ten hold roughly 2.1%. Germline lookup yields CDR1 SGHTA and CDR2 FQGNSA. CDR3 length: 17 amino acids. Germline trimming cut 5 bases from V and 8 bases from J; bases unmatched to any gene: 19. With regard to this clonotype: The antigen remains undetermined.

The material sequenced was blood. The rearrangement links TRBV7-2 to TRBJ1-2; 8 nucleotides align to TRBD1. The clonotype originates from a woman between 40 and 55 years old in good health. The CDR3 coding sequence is TGTGCCAGCAGCCTATCCCCCACTCCCTACAGGGGGGTCGGCTACACCTTC. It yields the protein CASSLSPTPYRGVGYTF.